These 20 T cell receptor beta chains originate from one sample sequenced in a study of blood T cell repertoires in COVID-19. Data came from immunoSEQ multiplex PCR; TCRdb stores just in-frame clones and leaves some out. The repertoire includes 120,000 or so clones, around 82% of them detected once, and 15% to 20% sits in the top ten. Source material: peripheral blood. These receptors were taken from a man under 40 with COVID-19, enrolled during active disease.

The chain is built from TRBV13 and TRBJ2-1; D not certain. CDR3 size: 14 residues. The V gene's germline CDR1 is PRHDT and CDR2 FYEKMQ (reference sequence). V was clipped by 2 bases and J by 4 bases, with 9 bases between them. The CDR3 is CASSLPQLYNEQFF. The CDR3 DNA reads TGTGCCAGCAGCTTACCACAATTATACAATGAGCAGTTCTTC.

The chain joins TRBV6-5 to TRBJ1-6, with D tentatively TRBD1 (5 bases). The CDR3 loop spans 15 amino acids. Trimming took 10 bases from V and 4 from J, leaving 17 bases between them. CDR1 is MNHEY, CDR2 SVGAGI, per germline. CDR3 sequence: CATTWGVGYNSPLHF. The CDR3 nucleotides read TGTGCCACCACTTGGGGGGTGGGATATAATTCACCCCTCCACTTT.

The gene calls are TRBV30 and TRBJ2-7; 8 nucleotides align to TRBD1. This CDR3 region has 14 residues. Germline CDR1 reads GTSNPN; CDR2 reads SVGIG (reference sequence). Trimming at V came to 3 bases and at J to 5 bases, leaving 9 bases not matched to a gene. The CDR3, as DNA: TGTGCCTGGAGCCAACTCGGACAGGGAGACGAGCAGTACTTC. Amino acids: CAWSQLGQGDEQYF.

The rearrangement joins TRBV7-2 to TRBJ2-1, with D perhaps matching TRBD1 (5 bases). Germline CDR1 is SGHTA and CDR2 is FQGNSA. This CDR3 is 13 amino acids long. The V end lost 5 bases, the J end lost 2 bases, and 7 bases lay between the germline ends. The CDR3 region has the DNA TGTGCCAGCAGCGGGGCAACCTACAATGAGCAGTTCTTC. The encoded protein is CASSGATYNEQFF.

On this clone itself: Other DNA variants within this sample encode the same CDR3. The chain is built from TRBV9 and TRBJ1-3, with D possibly TRBD1 on 6 matching bases. In germline, CDR1 is SGDLS, CDR2 YYNGEE. The CDR3 contains 15 residues. V lost 0 bases and J lost 0, with 7 bases in between. In nucleotides, the CDR3 is TGTGCCAGCAGCGTAGCAGGGGCCTCTGGAAACACCATATATTTT. It is translated as CASSVAGASGNTIYF.

The CDR3 DNA follows: TGTGCCAGCAGACTGACAGTAGTCAACATTCAGTACTTC. It translates to CASRLTVVNIQYF. This rearrangement joins TRBV6-5 to TRBJ2-4; a possible D gene is TRBD1 (5 bases). In germline, CDR1 is MNHEY, CDR2 SVGAGI. The V end was cut by 6 bases, the J end by 7 bases, with 13 bases between. This CDR3 has 13 amino acids.

The chain couples TRBV3-1 (or the pseudogene TRBV3-2) to TRBJ2-7; tentatively, D is TRBD2 (5 bases). The germline CDR1 and CDR2 sequences are LGHDT and YNNKEL (reference sequence). Trimming left V 4 bases short and J 0 bases short, with 10 bases between. There are 14 residues in the CDR3. CDR3 sequence: CASSPTRGSYEQYF. For the CDR3, the DNA is TGTGCCAGCAGCCCTACCCGGGGCTCCTACGAGCAGTACTTC.

The chain uses TRBV19 and TRBJ2-7, with D possibly TRBD1 on 6 matching bases. Germline V gene data show CDR1 as LNHDA and CDR2 as SQIVND (reference sequence). V was shortened by 4 bases and J by 3 bases, with 13 bases between the two germline ends. The CDR3 covers 14 residues. CDR3: CASSTIGQNYEQYF. The CDR3 DNA reads TGTGCCAGTAGTACCATAGGACAGAACTACGAGCAGTACTTC.

J is TRBJ2-7 and V is TRBV27, with 10 bases aligning to TRBD1. There are 16 residues in the CDR3. Germline CDR1 reads MNHEY; CDR2 reads SMNVEV (reference sequence). Losses at the gene ends were 4 bases for V and 3 bases for J; bases not matched to a gene: 9. The CDR3: CASSSKGQGYNYEQYF. CDR3 bases: TGTGCCAGCAGTTCCAAGGGACAGGGGTATAACTACGAGCAGTACTTC.

This chain joins TRBV9 and TRBJ1-1, with 9 bases that match TRBD1. The trim removed 0 bases at V and 4 bases at J, leaving 13 bases unmatched. The V gene's germline CDR1 is SGDLS and CDR2 YYNGEE. The CDR3 sequence is 18 residues long. The CDR3 is CASSVEDRGIFGITEAFF. The DNA for the CDR3 is TGTGCCAGCAGCGTAGAGGACAGGGGAATCTTTGGGATCACTGAAGCTTTCTTT. Complete variable domain (other parts from reference TRBV9 and TRBJ1-1): DSGVTQTPKHLITATGQRVTLRCSPRSGDLSVYWYQQSLDQGLQFLIQYYNGEERAKGNILERFSAQQFPDLHSELNLSSLELGDSALYFCASSVEDRGIFGITEAFFGQGTRLTVV.

The chain combines TRBV18 with TRBJ1-5, with D tentatively TRBD1 (6 bases). Germline V gives CDR1 KGHSH, CDR2 LQKENI. The V gene lost 2 bases and the J gene lost 1 base, with 12 bases spanning the gap. The CDR3 loop spans 16 amino acids. CDR3 amino acids: CASSPRGGRSNQPQHF. CDR3 nucleotides: TGTGCCAGCTCACCAAGAGGGGGACGGAGCAATCAGCCCCAGCATTTT.

This chain connects TRBV19 to TRBJ2-6, with D maybe TRBD2 (5 bases). Per germline, CDR1 LNHDA and CDR2 SQIVND (reference sequence). This CDR3 has 15 residues. Deletions cut 1 base from V and 2 bases from J, with 6 bases between. In nucleotides, the CDR3 is TGTGCCAGTAGTATAGTACTAGCTGGGGCCAACGTCCTGACTTTC. Protein product: CASSIVLAGANVLTF.

The chain recombines TRBV30 with TRBJ2-2; weak D call: TRBD1 (6 bases). The CDR3 spans 12 residues. Germline V gives CDR1 GTSNPN, CDR2 SVGIG (reference sequence). V lost 2 bases and J 6 bases, leaving 7 bases between the germline ends. The CDR3 bases are TGTGCCTGGAGTAAGGGGGCCGGGGAGCTGTTTTTT. As protein: CAWSKGAGELFF.

This clone was observed a handful of times. The V call is TRBV24-1, the J call TRBJ2-7, with TRBD1 matching over 11 bases. The CDR3 runs 16 residues. V gave up 1 base and J gave up 1 base; unmatched junction bases: 2. Germline assignment: CDR1 KGHDR and CDR2 SFDVKD. This chain's CDR3 is CATSDFGTGGSYEQYF. The CDR3 nucleotides are TGTGCCACCAGTGATTTTGGGACAGGGGGGTCCTACGAGCAGTACTTC.

The rearrangement joins TRBV6-1 to TRBJ1-6; D possibly corresponds to TRBD1 (6 bases). V gave up 3 bases and J gave up 10 bases, with 16 bases separating them. The length of the CDR3 is 15 residues. Germline V gives CDR1 MNHNS, CDR2 SASEGT. DNA of the CDR3: TGTGCCAGCAGTGATGGGCAGGGGTTTGCCTCACCCCTCCACTTT. Translated: CASSDGQGFASPLHF.

This clone is a singleton in its sample. The rearrangement uses TRBV7-2 and TRBJ1-2; TRBD1 might be the D (5 bases). The CDR3 is 14 amino acids. The V end lost 2 bases, the J end lost 2 bases, and 9 bases lay between the germline ends. The germline CDR1 and CDR2 sequences are SGHTA and FQGNSA. CDR3 nucleotides: TGTGCCAGCAGCTTAACCGGGGGAAACTATGGCTACACCTTC. Its translation: CASSLTGGNYGYTF. Using reference TRBV7-2 and TRBJ1-2 for the parts outside the CDR3, the full variable domain is GAGVSQSPSNKVTEKGKDVELRCDPISGHTALYWYRQSLGQGLEFLIYFQGNSAPDKSGLPSDRFSAERTGGSVSTLTIQRTQQEDSAVYLCASSLTGGNYGYTFGSGTRLTVV.

The rearrangement joins TRBV15 to TRBJ2-7, with a tentative D call TRBD2 (5 bases). This CDR3 spans 14 amino acids. The germline CDR1 and CDR2 sequences are LNHNV and YYDKDF (reference sequence). V lost 1 base to trimming and J lost 2 bases, with 9 bases between them. The CDR3 reads CATSRAPSPYEQYF. CDR3 in DNA: TGTGCCACCAGCAGAGCTCCTAGCCCCTACGAGCAGTACTTC.

The chain combines TRBV28 with TRBJ2-3; TRBD1 agrees at 9 bases. The CDR3 covers 15 residues. Germline CDR1 is MDHEN and CDR2 is SYDVKM. V trimming: 2 bases; J trimming: 1 base; junction bases outside the gene matches: 1. CDR3 loop: CASSLRDRGTDTQYF. The CDR3 DNA sequence: TGTGCCAGCAGTTTACGGGACAGGGGCACAGATACGCAGTATTTT. Drawing the rest from reference TRBV28 and TRBJ2-3, the complete variable domain is DVKVTQSSRYLVKRTGEKVFLECVQDMDHENMFWYRQDPGLGLRLIYFSYDVKMKEKGDIPEGYSVSREKKERFSLILESASTNQTSMYLCASSLRDRGTDTQYFGPGTRLTVL.

V is TRBV19 and J is TRBJ2-3; D is perhaps TRBD2 (6 bases). The germline V gene encodes CDR1 LNHDA and CDR2 SQIVND (reference sequence). V was clipped by 2 bases and J by 0 bases, with 6 bases between them. The CDR3 sequence is 14 residues long. CDR3: CASSISGSTDTQYF. The CDR3 bases are TGTGCCAGTAGTATAAGCGGGAGCACAGATACGCAGTATTTT.

The chain is built from TRBV29-1 and TRBJ2-7; D call uncertain. Deletions cut 2 bases from V and 1 base from J, with 12 bases between. Germline assignment: CDR1 SQVTM and CDR2 ANQGSEA. This CDR3 has 14 residues. The CDR3: CSVELAAESYEQYF. The CDR3 DNA sequence: TGCAGCGTTGAACTTGCCGCGGAGTCCTACGAGCAGTACTTC.